A selection of T cell receptor beta chains follows, all from one sample in a study of beta chain features in type 1 diabetes. Here immunoSEQ multiplex PCR was the method, and the copy in TCRdb shows in-frame clones only, minus some. The table includes 150,000 to 180,000 clones, 8.5% to 14% detected once. Sequencing was carried out using central memory CD4+ T cells from blood. The receptors originated from a man aged 18 to 35 in good health. The CDR3 runs from the conserved cysteine through the conserved F or W. D genes are given only for firm matches. Size values are once, few and many counts, or a class for expanded clones, and some rows have none.

d_call,clone_size,j_call,v_call,cdr3_aa,cdr3_nt
-,-,TRBJ2-3,TRBV7-9,CASSPDSTDTQYF,TGTGCCAGCAGCCCGGACAGCACAGATACGCAGTATTTT
-,-,TRBJ2-2,TRBV7-8,CASSLEATGSYTGELFF,TGTGCCAGCAGCTTAGAGGCCACAGGGTCGTACACCGGGGAGCTGTTTTTT
-,-,TRBJ1-1,TRBV30,CACGKGTVSTNTEAFF,TGTGCCTGCGGTAAAGGGACCGTAAGCACGAACACTGAAGCTTTCTTT
-,few,TRBJ2-7,TRBV7-2,CASSLESGRQYEQYF,TGTGCCAGCAGCTTAGAATCCGGCAGGCAATACGAGCAGTACTTC
-,few,TRBJ2-3,TRBV7-2,CASSLGGTDTQYF,TGTGCCAGCAGCTTAGGAGGCACAGATACGCAGTATTTT
-,-,TRBJ2-1,TRBV9,CASSVEPGVGNEQFF,TGTGCCAGCAGCGTAGAGCCGGGAGTGGGGAATGAGCAGTTCTTC
-,few,TRBJ2-7,TRBV10-3,CAISVGNEQYF,TGTGCCATCAGTGTTGGAAACGAGCAGTACTTC
-,few,TRBJ2-6,TRBV29-1,CSVAVRDSGANVLTF,TGCAGCGTTGCAGTTAGAGACTCTGGGGCCAACGTCCTGACTTTC
-,-,TRBJ2-7,TRBV10-3,CAISPGYEQYF,TGTGCCATCAGTCCCGGTTACGAGCAGTACTTC
-,-,TRBJ2-4,TRBV7-3,CASSSGGGAGHIQYF,TGTGCCAGCAGTTCGGGCGGTGGAGCGGGTCACATTCAGTACTTC
-,few,TRBJ2-1,TRBV14,CASSQDLARPGDEQLF,TGTGCCAGCAGCCAAGATTTGGCCAGACCTGGGGATGAGCAGCTCTTC
-,few,TRBJ2-2,TRBV10-3,CAISTVGTGELFF,TGTGCCATCAGTACCGTTGGAACCGGGGAGCTGTTTTTT
-,-,TRBJ2-7,TRBV4-3,CASSPLGASAYEQYF,TGCGCCAGCAGCCCTCTCGGGGCTAGCGCGTACGAGCAGTACTTC
TRBD1,-,TRBJ1-5,TRBV4-3,CASSQERGGYQPQHF,TGCGCCAGCAGCCAAGAGAGAGGGGGCTATCAGCCCCAGCATTTT
TRBD2,few,TRBJ2-5,TRBV7-3,CASSLTGLEKETQYF,TGTGCCAGCAGCTTAACGGGACTAGAAAAAGAGACCCAGTACTTC
TRBD1,-,TRBJ1-1,TRBV9,CASSVDGQGWWTEAFF,TGTGCCAGCAGCGTAGATGGACAGGGTTGGTGGACTGAAGCTTTCTTT
TRBD2,few,TRBJ2-7,TRBV7-2,CASSLEGTSGRGEQYF,TGTGCCAGCAGCTTAGAAGGAACTAGCGGGAGAGGGGAGCAGTACTTC
TRBD1,-,TRBJ2-2,TRBV5-4,CASSQGTGNTGELFF,TGTGCCAGCAGCCAAGGGACAGGGAACACCGGGGAGCTGTTTTTT
TRBD1,-,TRBJ2-1,TRBV28,CASNGQGGHNEQFF,TGTGCCAGCAATGGACAGGGGGGGCACAATGAGCAGTTCTTC
-,many,TRBJ2-7,TRBV19,CASSIGTAAYEQYF,TGTGCCAGTAGTATAGGAACGGCAGCCTACGAGCAGTACTTC
TRBD1,-,TRBJ1-4,TRBV27,CASSLIGGGEKLFF,TGTGCCAGCAGTTTAATAGGGGGCGGTGAAAAACTGTTTTTT
TRBD1,few,TRBJ2-7,TRBV18,CASSPPNRGYEQYF,TGTGCCAGCTCACCACCAAACAGGGGTTACGAGCAGTACTTC
TRBD1,few,TRBJ1-1,TRBV5-5,CASSLLTGPNTEAFF,TGTGCCAGCAGCTTACTGACAGGGCCGAACACTGAAGCTTTCTTT
-,-,TRBJ2-5,TRBV18,CASSPRRGGETQYF,TGTGCCAGCTCACCCCGCAGGGGCGGGGAGACCCAGTACTTC
-,few,TRBJ1-6,TRBV9,CASRKDGDSPLHF,TGTGCCAGCAGAAAGGACGGGGATTCACCCCTCCACTTT
TRBD1,-,TRBJ1-1,TRBV6-6,CASFGSDRATEAFF,TGTGCCAGCTTTGGCTCGGACAGGGCCACTGAAGCTTTCTTT
-,-,TRBJ2-5,TRBV20-1,CSARGQETQYF,TGCAGTGCTAGAGGCCAAGAGACCCAGTACTTC
-,-,TRBJ2-7,TRBV28,CASRQQVYEQYF,TGTGCCAGCAGACAACAAGTCTACGAGCAGTACTTC
-,-,TRBJ2-7,TRBV2,CASSEEAGLSYEQYF,TGTGCCAGCAGTGAAGAAGCAGGGCTTTCCTACGAGCAGTACTTC
-,-,TRBJ2-2,TRBV27,CASSFTVNTGELFF,TGTGCCAGCAGTTTCACGGTGAACACCGGGGAGCTGTTTTTT
-,few,TRBJ1-2,TRBV29-1,CSVEVSGGDYGYTF,TGCAGCGTTGAAGTCAGTGGAGGGGACTATGGCTACACCTTC
-,few,TRBJ1-6,TRBV18,CASSPGRGSPLHF,TGTGCCAGCTCACCAGGGAGGGGTTCACCCCTCCACTTT
-,-,TRBJ1-1,TRBV5-1,CASSFQGDGAFF,TGCGCCAGCAGCTTTCAGGGCGACGGGGCTTTCTTT
-,many,TRBJ1-1,TRBV6-6,CASSYDRTNTEAFF,TGTGCCAGCAGTTATGACAGGACCAACACTGAAGCTTTCTTT
TRBD1,-,TRBJ1-5,TRBV14,CARPERQGCQPQHF,TGTGCCAGACCCGAGCGACAGGGCTGTCAGCCCCAGCATTTT
-,-,TRBJ2-4,TRBV30,CAGSNKNIQYF,TGTGCCGGCTCCAACAAAAACATTCAGTACTTC